This paragraph covers one TCR beta chain sequence. The CDR3 totals 17 residues. Germline loops: CDR1 GTSNPN, CDR2 SVGIG (reference sequence). The V and J ends lost 2 bases and 0 bases, in that order; junction bases with no gene match: 7. This sample stems from a study of blood T cell repertoires in COVID-19. Clones were sequenced by immunoSEQ multiplex PCR, and TCRdb holds only the in-frame ones, with some missing. The data show fewer than 250,000 clones, 85% to 90% seen once. The chain recombines TRBV30 with TRBJ2-6, with 7 bases fitting TRBD2. The clonotype comes from a man in his sixties with acute or convalescent COVID-19. Input material: peripheral blood. The CDR3 is CAWSTLRGVSGANVLTF. CDR3 nucleotides: TGTGCCTGGAGTACACTACGGGGGGTCTCTGGGGCCAACGTCCTGACTTTC.